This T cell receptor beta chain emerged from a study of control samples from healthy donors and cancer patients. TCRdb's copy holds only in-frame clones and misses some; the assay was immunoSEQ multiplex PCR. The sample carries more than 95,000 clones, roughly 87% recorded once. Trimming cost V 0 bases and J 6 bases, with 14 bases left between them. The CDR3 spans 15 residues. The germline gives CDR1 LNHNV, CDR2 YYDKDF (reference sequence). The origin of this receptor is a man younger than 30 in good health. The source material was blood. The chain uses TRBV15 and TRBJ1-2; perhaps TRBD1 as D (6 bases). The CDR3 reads CATSRDHRGANGYTF. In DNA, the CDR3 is TGTGCCACCAGCAGAGATCACCGGGGGGCCAATGGCTACACCTTC.